This TCR beta chain was obtained from a study of T cells in Graves' hyperthyroidism and ophthalmopathy. Study observations and caveats: Ophthalmopathy cases were set apart from stable hyperthyroidism by a 13 V-J model.

Stable disease denoted Graves' hyperthyroidism without ophthalmopathy progression within 18 months. Exclusion followed for patients with uncontrolled infection, other autoimmune disease, pregnancy or lactation. TCR beta CDR3 regions were amplified from RNA transcripts. A first-round RT-PCR of the TCR CDR3 used the HTBI primer set. TCRdb redid the calling of the multiplex PCR reads with MiXCR, one entry per CDR3 protein. This sample has fewer than 600,000 distinct CDR3 sequences, with 13% to 15% found just once. The CDR3 has 15 amino acids. Trimming cost V 6 bases and J 1 base; bases outside gene matches: 7. Germline CDR1 reads MRHNA; CDR2 reads SNTAGT. Comments on this clonotype: The antigen is undetermined.

The J gene is TRBJ2-7, the V gene TRBV6-4; 9 bases match TRBD2. Material: blood. The sequence was obtained from a woman aged 18-29 years with Graves' hyperthyroidism. CDR3 bases: TGTGCCAGCAGATTAGCGGGAGAGGGGTCCTACGAGCAGTACTTC. This gives the protein CASRLAGEGSYEQYF.